This TCR beta chain was recovered during a study of regulatory T cells in long-lasting Graves disease. This clonotype was observed at least ten times. Construction of TCR beta libraries relied on iRepertoire HTBI primers and on Arm-PCR targeting CDR3 regions. TCRdb re-called the multiplex PCR reads through MiXCR, storing one row per CDR3 protein. The sample yields approximately 470,000 distinct CDR3 sequences, around 15% seen once. The germline V gene has CDR1 DFQATT and CDR2 SNEGSKA (reference sequence). Deletions cut 1 base from V and 8 bases from J, with 14 bases between. This CDR3 region has 14 residues. Time point denoted: newly diagnosed GD, antithyroid drugs for less than 3 months. Scientists built the TCR library using RNA that was extracted from PBMCs. These sequences were also reported in another study, on T cells in Graves' hyperthyroidism and ophthalmopathy.

This specimen was peripheral blood mononuclear cells (PBMCs), taken at new diagnosis, from a patient treated with antithyroid drugs. This receptor was identified in a man aged 35-49 years with Graves disease. The V call is TRBV20-1, the J call TRBJ1-4, with D possibly matching TRBD1 (5 bases). CDR3 in DNA: TGCAGTGCTAGAGGCAAAGAGGGGCTCGAAAAACTGTTTTTT. It encodes CSARGKEGLEKLFF.